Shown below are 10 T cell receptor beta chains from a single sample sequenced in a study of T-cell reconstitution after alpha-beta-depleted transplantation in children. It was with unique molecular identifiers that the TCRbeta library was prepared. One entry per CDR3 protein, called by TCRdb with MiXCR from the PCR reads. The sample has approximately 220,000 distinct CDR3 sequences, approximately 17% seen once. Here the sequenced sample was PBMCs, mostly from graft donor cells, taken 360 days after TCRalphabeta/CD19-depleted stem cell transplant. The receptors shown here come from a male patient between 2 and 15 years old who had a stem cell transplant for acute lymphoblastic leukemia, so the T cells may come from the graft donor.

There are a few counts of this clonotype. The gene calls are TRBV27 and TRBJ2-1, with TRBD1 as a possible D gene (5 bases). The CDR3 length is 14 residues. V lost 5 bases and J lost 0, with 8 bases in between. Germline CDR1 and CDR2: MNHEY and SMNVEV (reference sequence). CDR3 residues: CASSAGSSYNEQFF. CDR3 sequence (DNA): TGTGCCAGCAGTGCAGGGTCCTCCTACAATGAGCAGTTCTTC.

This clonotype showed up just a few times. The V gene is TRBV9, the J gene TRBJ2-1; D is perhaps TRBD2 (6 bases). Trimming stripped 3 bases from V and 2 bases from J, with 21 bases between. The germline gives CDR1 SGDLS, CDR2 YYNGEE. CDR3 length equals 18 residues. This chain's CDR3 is CASSETLWVRGPYNEQFF. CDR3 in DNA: TGTGCCAGCAGCGAGACCCTATGGGTGCGGGGACCCTACAATGAGCAGTTCTTC.

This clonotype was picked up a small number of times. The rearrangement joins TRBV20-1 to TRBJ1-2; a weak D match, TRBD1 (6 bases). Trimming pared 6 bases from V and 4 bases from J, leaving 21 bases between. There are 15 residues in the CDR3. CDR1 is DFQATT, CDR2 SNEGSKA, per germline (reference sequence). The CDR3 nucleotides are TGCAGTGCCCCGAGAGGGGGACTGGGTGGCTATGGCTACACCTTC. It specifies CSAPRGGLGGYGYTF.

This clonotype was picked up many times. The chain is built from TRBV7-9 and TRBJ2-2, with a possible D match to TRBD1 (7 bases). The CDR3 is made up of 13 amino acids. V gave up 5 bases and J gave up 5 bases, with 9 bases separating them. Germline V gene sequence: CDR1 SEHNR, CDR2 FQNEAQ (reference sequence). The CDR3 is CASSPGGTGELFF. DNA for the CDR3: TGTGCCAGCAGCCCAGGGGGGACCGGGGAGCTGTTTTTT.

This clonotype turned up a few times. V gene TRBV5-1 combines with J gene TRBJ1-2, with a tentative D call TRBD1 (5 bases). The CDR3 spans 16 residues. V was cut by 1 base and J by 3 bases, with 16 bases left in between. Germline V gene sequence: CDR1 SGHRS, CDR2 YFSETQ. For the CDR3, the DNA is TGCGCCAGCAGCTTGCGACCGGGGCAGGGAGACTATGGCTACACCTTC. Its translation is CASSLRPGQGDYGYTF.

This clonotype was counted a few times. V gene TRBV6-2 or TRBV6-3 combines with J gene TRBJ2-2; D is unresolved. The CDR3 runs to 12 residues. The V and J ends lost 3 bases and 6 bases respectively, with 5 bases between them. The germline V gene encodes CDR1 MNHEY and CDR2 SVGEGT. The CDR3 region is CASSYFAGELFF. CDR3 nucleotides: TGTGCCAGCAGTTATTTCGCCGGGGAGCTGTTTTTT.

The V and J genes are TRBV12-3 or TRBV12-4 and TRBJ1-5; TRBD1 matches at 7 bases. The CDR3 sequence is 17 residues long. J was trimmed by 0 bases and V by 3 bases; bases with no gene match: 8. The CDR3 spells CASSFRDSTYSNQPQHF. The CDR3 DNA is TGTGCCAGCAGTTTCCGGGACAGTACCTATAGCAATCAGCCCCAGCATTTT.

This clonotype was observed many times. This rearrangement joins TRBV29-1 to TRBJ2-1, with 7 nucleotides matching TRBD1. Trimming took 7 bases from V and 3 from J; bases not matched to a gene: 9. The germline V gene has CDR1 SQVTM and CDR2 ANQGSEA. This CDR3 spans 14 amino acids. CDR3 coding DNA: TGCAGCGCTACCTCGACAGGGAGCTACAATGAGCAGTTCTTC. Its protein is CSATSTGSYNEQFF.

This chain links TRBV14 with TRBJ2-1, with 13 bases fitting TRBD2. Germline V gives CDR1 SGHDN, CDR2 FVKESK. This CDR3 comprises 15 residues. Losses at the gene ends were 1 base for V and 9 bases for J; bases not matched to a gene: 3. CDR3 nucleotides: TGTGCCAGCAGCCAAGGACTAGCGGGAGGAGGTGAGCAGTTCTTC. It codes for CASSQGLAGGGEQFF.

The CDR3 region is CSRWDVGDTQYF. The DNA for the CDR3 is TGTTCCCGATGGGATGTGGGAGATACGCAGTATTTT. This chain joins TRBV5-8 and TRBJ2-3, with no clear D. Germline lookup yields CDR1 SGHTS and CDR2 YDEGEE. The CDR3 totals 12 residues.